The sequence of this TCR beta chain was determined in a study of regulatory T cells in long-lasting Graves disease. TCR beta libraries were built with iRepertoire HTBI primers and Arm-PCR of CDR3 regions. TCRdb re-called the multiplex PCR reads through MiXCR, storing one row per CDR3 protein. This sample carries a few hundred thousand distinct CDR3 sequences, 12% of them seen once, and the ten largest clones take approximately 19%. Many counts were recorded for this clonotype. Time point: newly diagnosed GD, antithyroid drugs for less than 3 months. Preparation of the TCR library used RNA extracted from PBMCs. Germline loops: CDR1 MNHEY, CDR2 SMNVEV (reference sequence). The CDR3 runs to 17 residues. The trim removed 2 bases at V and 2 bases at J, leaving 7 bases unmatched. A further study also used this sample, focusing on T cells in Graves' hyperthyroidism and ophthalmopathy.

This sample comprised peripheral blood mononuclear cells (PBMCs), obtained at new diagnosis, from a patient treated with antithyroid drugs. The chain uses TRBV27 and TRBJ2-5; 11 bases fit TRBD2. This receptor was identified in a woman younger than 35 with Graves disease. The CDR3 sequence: CASSLQGLAGIQETQYF. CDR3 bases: TGTGCCAGCAGTTTACAAGGACTAGCGGGCATTCAAGAGACCCAGTACTTC.